Shown below are 13 T cell receptor beta chains from a single sample sequenced in a study of cytomegalovirus exposure and HLA in healthy donors (dated by TCRdb to about 2017). The library came from the immunoSEQ multiplex PCR assay. The immuneACCESS repertoire file appears here via TCRdb, limited to in-frame rearrangements. These files lack a portion of the clones; in checked studies, under half of the deficit traces to unresolved V genes, and the cause of the others is not known. The sample yields roughly 76,000 clones; over 85% were counted once. The ten largest clones represent roughly 1.6% of the sample. The sequenced sample consisted of PBMCs. Source of these receptors: a man aged 18-30 years in good health and CMV-seropositive.

The chain uses TRBV7-9 and TRBJ2-3; 12 bases fit TRBD2. V lost 4 bases to trimming and J lost 4 bases; unmatched junction nucleotides: 6. Germline V gene data show CDR1 as SEHNR and CDR2 as FQNEAQ (reference sequence). The CDR3 sequence is 16 residues long. CDR3 DNA: TGTGCCAGCAGCTCGACTAGCGGGAGTCGGGCAGATACGCAGTATTTT. Protein sequence: CASSSTSGSRADTQYF.

CDR3: CASSSQHEQFF. In DNA, the CDR3 is TGCGCCAGTTCTAGCCAACATGAGCAGTTCTTC. The rearrangement joins TRBV5-1 to TRBJ2-1, with a possible D match to TRBD2 (5 bases). V lost 8 bases and J 8 bases, leaving 11 bases between the germline ends. The CDR3 is 11 residues long. Germline V lookup: CDR1 SGHRS, CDR2 YFSETQ.

This clone was seen once. The chain carries TRBV30 and TRBJ2-1; TRBD2 might be the D (5 bases). CDR1 and CDR2 from the germline V gene are GTSNPN and SVGIG (reference sequence). The CDR3 extends over 11 amino acids. V lost 5 bases and J lost 13, with 15 bases in between. The CDR3 region is CAWGRTGVQFF. The DNA of the CDR3 is TGTGCCTGGGGGCGGACCGGGGTCCAGTTCTTC.

The gene calls are TRBV7-8 and TRBJ1-5; 7 positions agree with TRBD1. The germline CDR1 and CDR2 sequences are SGHVS and FQNEAQ. V was clipped by 1 base and J by 2 bases; unmatched bases: 8. The CDR3 spans 17 residues. The CDR3 reads CASSLEEGGLGNQPQHF. The CDR3 DNA is TGTGCCAGCAGCTTAGAAGAAGGGGGCTTGGGCAATCAGCCCCAGCATTTT.

The chain combines TRBV5-1 with TRBJ2-5; 7 nucleotides agree with TRBD2. CDR3 length: 14 amino acids. The germline CDR1 and CDR2 sequences are SGHRS and YFSETQ. With 4 bases clipped from V and 4 bases from J, the junction kept 7 bases outside the gene matches. DNA for the CDR3: TGCGCCAGCAGCCCAGGACTAGGTGGAGAGACCCAGTACTTC. As protein: CASSPGLGGETQYF.

The rearrangement joins TRBV6-1 to TRBJ2-7; D may be TRBD1 (6 bases). There are 15 residues in the CDR3. CDR1 MNHNS and CDR2 SASEGT come from the germline V gene. V was pared by 3 bases and J by 2 bases, with 14 bases between. CDR3 sequence reads: CASSDTQGLPYEQYF. For the CDR3, the DNA is TGTGCCAGCAGTGACACGCAGGGGTTACCCTACGAGCAGTACTTC.

The chain links TRBV15 to TRBJ2-7; 10 bases line up with TRBD1. From germline, CDR1 is LNHNV and CDR2 YYDKDF (reference sequence). The V and J ends lost 5 bases and 6 bases, in that order; junction bases with no gene match: 10. The CDR3 has 15 residues. CDR3 region: CATSLTGTGEVEQYF. The CDR3 nucleotides read TGTGCCACCAGCTTAACCGGGACAGGGGAGGTCGAGCAGTACTTC.

The chain has TRBV19 and TRBJ2-3, with D perhaps TRBD2 (5 bases). V was pared by 9 bases and J by 0 bases, with 13 bases between. CDR3 length: 14 residues. Germline V lookup: CDR1 LNHDA, CDR2 SQIVND (reference sequence). The CDR3 spells CASGSGPSTDTQYF. The DNA for the CDR3 is TGTGCCAGCGGAAGCGGTCCTAGCACAGATACGCAGTATTTT.

The rearrangement joins TRBV9 to TRBJ2-7, with D uncertain. V was pared by 0 bases and J by 1 base, with 8 bases between. This CDR3 has 14 amino acids. CDR1 SGDLS and CDR2 YYNGEE come from the germline V gene. The CDR3 coding sequence is TGTGCCAGCAGCGTAGATCCGGGTTCCTACGAGCAGTACTTC. It specifies CASSVDPGSYEQYF. Variable domain in full (rest from reference TRBV9 and TRBJ2-7): DSGVTQTPKHLITATGQRVTLRCSPRSGDLSVYWYQQSLDQGLQFLIQYYNGEERAKGNILERFSAQQFPDLHSELNLSSLELGDSALYFCASSVDPGSYEQYFGPGTRLTVT.

The chain links TRBV19 to TRBJ1-2, with 7 bases matching TRBD1. Trimming at V came to 4 bases and at J to 10 bases, leaving 15 bases not matched to a gene. Per the germline V gene, CDR1 is LNHDA and CDR2 is SQIVND (reference sequence). CDR3 size: 15 residues. As DNA, the CDR3 is TGTGCCAGTAGTACCCCGGGGACAGCCCACCGATACTACACCTTC. Protein product: CASSTPGTAHRYYTF.

The V gene is TRBV5-1, the J gene TRBJ2-4; 10 positions agree with TRBD1. J gave up 7 bases and V 3 bases, and 4 bases lay outside the gene matches. The CDR3 is 14 amino acids. CDR1 is SGHRS and CDR2 is YFSETQ in the germline V gene. The CDR3 nucleotides are TGCGCCAGCAGCTGGGGGGACAGGGGTAACATTCAGTACTTC. Its translation: CASSWGDRGNIQYF.

The chain has TRBV2 and TRBJ2-7, with a tentative D call TRBD1 (6 bases). This CDR3 is 13 amino acids long. Germline CDR1 SNHLY, CDR2 FYNNEI. The germline V and J ends were trimmed by 5 bases and 7 bases, with 15 bases remaining between them. CDR3 sequence (DNA): TGTGCCAGCAGTATCGGGCGAGGGGGTGAGCAGTACTTC. It codes for CASSIGRGGEQYF.

This clone was seen only once. The chain has TRBV10-3 and TRBJ2-1; 15 bases are shared with TRBD2. CDR3 size: 20 residues. Germline V gene lookup returns CDR1 ENHRY and CDR2 SYGVKD. Trimming took 8 bases from V and 4 from J; bases not matched to a gene: 18. CDR3 DNA: TGTGCCATCCCTACTTTAGGACTAGCGGGAGGGCCCGCCCGATACAATGAGCAGTTCTTC. It specifies CAIPTLGLAGGPARYNEQFF.